The source of this TCR beta chain is a study of cytomegalovirus exposure and HLA in healthy donors. General study results and limits: In vitro experiments confirmed that a few CMV-associated chains were specific for CMV antigens. Diagnosis of cytomegalovirus status made by the classifier reportedly showed high specificity and sensitivity. Usually a TCR sequence was rare, but some public TCRs were found in many donors.

Clones were read by immunoSEQ multiplex PCR, and TCRdb kept only the in-frame ones, dropping some. The table lists hundreds of thousands of clones, less than 90% of them singletons. Germline V lookup: CDR1 SNHLY, CDR2 FYNNEI. V gave up 8 bases and J gave up 2 bases; unmatched junction bases: 8. CDR3 size: 15 residues. Details on this clone: Its specificity is unknown.

The chain employs TRBV2 and TRBJ1-3, with TRBD1 identical over 8 bases. The clonotype was recovered from a woman aged 18-29 years in good health and CMV-seronegative. Specimen: PBMCs. The CDR3 here is CASSNSGGTGNTIYF. DNA of the CDR3: TGTGCCAGCTCCAACTCAGGGGGCACTGGAAACACCATATATTTT.